This T cell receptor (beta chain) stems from a study of OX40 agonist ivuxolimab in advanced cancers. Autoimmune disease history or systemic immunosuppression was exclusionary. Assay: immunoSEQ multiplex PCR; the TCRdb copy retains only in-frame clones and omits some. This table has about 24,000 clones, 78% appearing once. The CDR3 runs 15 residues. The V gene's germline CDR1 is MNHNY and CDR2 SVGAGI (reference sequence). The V gene lost 2 bases and the J gene lost 4 bases, with 14 bases spanning the gap. The chain recombines TRBV6-6 with TRBJ1-2; the D is unclear. The clonotype originates from an adult with an advanced solid tumor such as melanoma, head and neck, liver or kidney cancer. The sample consisted of CD4+ or CD8+ T cells sorted from blood, taken in a trial of the OX40 agonist ivuxolimab. CDR3 protein: CASSYSRTDRYGYTF. The CDR3 nucleotides read TGTGCCAGCAGTTACAGTAGGACGGACCGCTATGGCTACACCTTC.